Below, one TCR beta chain is given with its context. The data are from a study of blood T cell repertoires in COVID-19. Across the whole study: From the United States, Italy and Spain came samples of acute and convalescent COVID-19. The analysed material was cDNA or gDNA that came from T cells, B-cell-depleted T cells, or PBMCs.

In the original processing: Amplification of reference gene primers provided the estimated nucleated cell counts. Here immunoSEQ multiplex PCR was the method, and the copy in TCRdb shows in-frame clones only, minus some. That table gives V, J and clone size, and the DNA gave D and trimming. This sample has just under 80,000 clones, with 80% found just once. CDR1 and CDR2 (germline): LNHDA, SQIVND (reference sequence). The CDR3 has 15 amino acids. V lost 6 bases to trimming and J lost 7 bases; unmatched junction nucleotides: 9. The chain links TRBV19 to TRBJ1-6, with TRBD1 identical over 7 bases. Sequencing used peripheral blood. The origin of this receptor is a woman in her 70s with acute or convalescent COVID-19. In nucleotides, the CDR3 is TGTGCCAGTAGAAAGGACAGGTCGGGGAATTCACCCCTCCACTTT. It is translated as CASRKDRSGNSPLHF.